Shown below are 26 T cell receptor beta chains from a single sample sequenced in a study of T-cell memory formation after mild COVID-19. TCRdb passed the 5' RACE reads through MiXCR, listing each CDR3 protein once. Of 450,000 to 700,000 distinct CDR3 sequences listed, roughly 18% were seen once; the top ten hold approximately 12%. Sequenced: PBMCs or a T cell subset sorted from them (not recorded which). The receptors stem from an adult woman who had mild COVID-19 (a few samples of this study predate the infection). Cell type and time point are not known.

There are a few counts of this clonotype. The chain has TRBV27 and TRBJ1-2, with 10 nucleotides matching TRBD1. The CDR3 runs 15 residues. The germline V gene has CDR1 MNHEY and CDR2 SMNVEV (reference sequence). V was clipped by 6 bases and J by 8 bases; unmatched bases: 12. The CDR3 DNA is TGTGCCAGCAGCTATCCGGGACAGGGGCCGTCCGGCTACACCTTC. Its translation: CASSYPGQGPSGYTF.

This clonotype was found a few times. CDR3: CSAPPKGGVYNEQFF. Here the CDR3 DNA reads TGCAGTGCTCCCCCCAAGGGAGGAGTCTACAATGAGCAGTTCTTC. This chain joins TRBV20-1 and TRBJ2-1, with D tentatively TRBD2 (6 bases). CDR1 and CDR2 (germline): DFQATT, SNEGSKA (reference sequence). This CDR3 contains 15 residues. V lost 5 bases to trimming and J lost 3 bases, with 17 bases between them.

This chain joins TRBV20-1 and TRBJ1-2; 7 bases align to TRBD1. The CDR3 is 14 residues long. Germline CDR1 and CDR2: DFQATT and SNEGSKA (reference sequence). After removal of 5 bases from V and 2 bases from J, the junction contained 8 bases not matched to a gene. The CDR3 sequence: CSALSPGGNYGYTF. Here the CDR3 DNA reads TGCAGTGCTCTATCCCCAGGGGGGAACTATGGCTACACCTTC.

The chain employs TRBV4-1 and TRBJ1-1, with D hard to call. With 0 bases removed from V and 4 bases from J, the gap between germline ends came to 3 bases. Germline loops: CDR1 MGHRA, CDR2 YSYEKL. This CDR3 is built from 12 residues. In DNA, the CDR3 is TGCGCCAGCAGCCAAGATCCCACTGAAGCTTTCTTT. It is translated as CASSQDPTEAFF.

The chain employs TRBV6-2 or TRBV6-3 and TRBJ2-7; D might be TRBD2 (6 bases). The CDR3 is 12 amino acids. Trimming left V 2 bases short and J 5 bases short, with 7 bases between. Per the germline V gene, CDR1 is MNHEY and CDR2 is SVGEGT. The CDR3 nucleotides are TGTGCCAGCAGTTACGGGGGGAACGAGCAGTACTTC. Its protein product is CASSYGGNEQYF.

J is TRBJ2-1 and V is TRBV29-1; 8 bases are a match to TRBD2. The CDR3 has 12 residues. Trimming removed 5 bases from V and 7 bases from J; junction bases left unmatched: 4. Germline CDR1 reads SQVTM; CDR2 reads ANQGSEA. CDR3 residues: CSVSTSVNEQFF. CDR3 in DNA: TGCAGCGTTTCGACTAGCGTGAATGAGCAGTTCTTC.

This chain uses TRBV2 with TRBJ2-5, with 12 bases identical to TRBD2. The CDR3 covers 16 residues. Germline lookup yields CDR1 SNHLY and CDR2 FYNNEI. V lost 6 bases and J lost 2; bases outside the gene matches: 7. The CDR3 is CASRRGLAGYQETQYF. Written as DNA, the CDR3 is TGTGCCAGCAGAAGAGGACTAGCGGGGTATCAAGAGACCCAGTACTTC.

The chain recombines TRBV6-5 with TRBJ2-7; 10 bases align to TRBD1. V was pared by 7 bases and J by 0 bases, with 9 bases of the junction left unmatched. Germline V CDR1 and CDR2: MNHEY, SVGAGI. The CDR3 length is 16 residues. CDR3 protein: CASNSRGQGNSYEQYF. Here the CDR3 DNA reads TGTGCCAGCAACTCTCGGGGACAGGGGAACTCCTACGAGCAGTACTTC.

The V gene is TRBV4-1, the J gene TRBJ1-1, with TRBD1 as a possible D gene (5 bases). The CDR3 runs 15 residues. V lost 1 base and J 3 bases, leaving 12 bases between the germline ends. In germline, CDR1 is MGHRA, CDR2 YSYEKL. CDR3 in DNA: TGCGCCAGCAGCCAAGTTGAGGGGAGGGACACTGAAGCTTTCTTT. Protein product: CASSQVEGRDTEAFF.

Written as DNA, the CDR3 is TGCAGCGTCCGGACAGAAACCTACGAGCAGTACTTC. Amino acid sequence: CSVRTETYEQYF. The rearrangement uses TRBV29-1 and TRBJ2-7, with D perhaps matching TRBD1 (6 bases). Trimming removed 6 bases at V and 2 bases at J, with 11 bases between. CDR1 and CDR2 from the germline V gene are SQVTM and ANQGSEA. CDR3 size: 12 residues.

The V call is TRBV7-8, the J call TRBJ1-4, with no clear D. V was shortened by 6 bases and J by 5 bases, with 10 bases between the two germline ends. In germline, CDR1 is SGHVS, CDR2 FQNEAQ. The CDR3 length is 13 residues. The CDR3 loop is CASSRGGNEKLFF. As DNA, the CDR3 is TGTGCCAGCAGTCGGGGTGGGAATGAAAAACTGTTTTTT.

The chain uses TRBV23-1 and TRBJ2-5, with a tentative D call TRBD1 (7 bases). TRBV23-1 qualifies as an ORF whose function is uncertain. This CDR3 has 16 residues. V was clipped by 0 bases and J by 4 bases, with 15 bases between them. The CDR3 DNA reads TGCGCCAGCAGTCAATCACTGCCAGGGGGGACAGAGACCCAGTACTTC. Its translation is CASSQSLPGGTETQYF.

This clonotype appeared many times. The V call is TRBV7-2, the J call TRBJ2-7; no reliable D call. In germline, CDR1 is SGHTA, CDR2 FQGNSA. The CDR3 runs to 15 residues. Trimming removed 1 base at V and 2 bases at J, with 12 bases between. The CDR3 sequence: CASSLGPAQAYEQYF. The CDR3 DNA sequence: TGTGCCAGCAGCTTAGGCCCAGCGCAGGCCTACGAGCAGTACTTC.

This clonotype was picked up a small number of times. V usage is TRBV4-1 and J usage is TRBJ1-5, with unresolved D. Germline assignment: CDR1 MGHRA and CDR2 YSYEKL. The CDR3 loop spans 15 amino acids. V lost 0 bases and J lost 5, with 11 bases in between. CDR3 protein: CASSQDGGGYQPQHF. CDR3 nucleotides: TGCGCCAGCAGCCAAGATGGTGGAGGGTATCAGCCCCAGCATTTT.

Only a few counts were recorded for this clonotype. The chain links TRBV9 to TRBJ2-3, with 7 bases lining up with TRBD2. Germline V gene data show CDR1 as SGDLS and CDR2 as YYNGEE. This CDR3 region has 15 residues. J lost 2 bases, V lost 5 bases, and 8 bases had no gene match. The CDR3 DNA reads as TGTGCCAGCAGTTGGGGGGGAGAGTACACAGATACGCAGTATTTT. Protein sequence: CASSWGGEYTDTQYF.

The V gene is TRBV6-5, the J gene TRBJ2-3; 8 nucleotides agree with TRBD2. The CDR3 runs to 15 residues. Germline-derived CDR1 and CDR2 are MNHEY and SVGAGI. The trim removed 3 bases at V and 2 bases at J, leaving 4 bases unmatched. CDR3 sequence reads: CASSYLGLDTDTQYF. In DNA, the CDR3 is TGTGCCAGCAGTTATTTGGGACTAGACACAGATACGCAGTATTTT.

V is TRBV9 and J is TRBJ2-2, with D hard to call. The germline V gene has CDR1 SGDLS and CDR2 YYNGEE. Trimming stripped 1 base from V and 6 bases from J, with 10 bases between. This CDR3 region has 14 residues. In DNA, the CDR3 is TGTGCCAGCAGCGTAATGGAGTTCGCCGGGGAGCTGTTTTTT. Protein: CASSVMEFAGELFF.

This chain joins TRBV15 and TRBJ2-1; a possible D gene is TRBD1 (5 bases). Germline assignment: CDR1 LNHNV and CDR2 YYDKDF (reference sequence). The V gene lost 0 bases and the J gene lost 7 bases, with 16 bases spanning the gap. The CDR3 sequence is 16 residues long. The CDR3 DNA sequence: TGTGCCACCAGCAGAGAGGGGCGCCAGAGAAGAAATGAGCAGTTCTTC. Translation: CATSREGRQRRNEQFF.

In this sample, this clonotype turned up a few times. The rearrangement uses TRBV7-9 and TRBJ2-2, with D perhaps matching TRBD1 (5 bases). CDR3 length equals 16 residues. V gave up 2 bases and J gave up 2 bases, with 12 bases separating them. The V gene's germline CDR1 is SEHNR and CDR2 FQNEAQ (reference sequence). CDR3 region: CASSLRQGINTGELFF. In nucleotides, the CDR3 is TGTGCCAGCAGCTTAAGGCAGGGAATTAACACCGGGGAGCTGTTTTTT. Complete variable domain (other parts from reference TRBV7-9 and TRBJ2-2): DTGVSQNPRHKITKRGQNVTFRCDPISEHNRLYWYRQTLGQGPEFLTYFQNEAQLEKSRLLSDRFSAERPKGSFSTLEIQRTEQGDSAMYLCASSLRQGINTGELFFGEGSRLTVL.

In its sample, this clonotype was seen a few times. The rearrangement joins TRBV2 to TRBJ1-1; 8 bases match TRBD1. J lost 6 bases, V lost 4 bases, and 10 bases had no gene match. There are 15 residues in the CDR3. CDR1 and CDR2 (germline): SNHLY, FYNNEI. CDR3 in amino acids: CASSALTGENPEAFF. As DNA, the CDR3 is TGTGCCAGCAGTGCCCTGACAGGGGAGAATCCTGAAGCTTTCTTT.

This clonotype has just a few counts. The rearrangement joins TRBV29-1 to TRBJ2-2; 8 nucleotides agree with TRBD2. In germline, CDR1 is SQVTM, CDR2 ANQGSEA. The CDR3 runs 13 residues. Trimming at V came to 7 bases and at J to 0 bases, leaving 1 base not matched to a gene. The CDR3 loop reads CSATSANTGELFF. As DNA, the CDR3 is TGCAGCGCGACTAGCGCGAACACCGGGGAGCTGTTTTTT.

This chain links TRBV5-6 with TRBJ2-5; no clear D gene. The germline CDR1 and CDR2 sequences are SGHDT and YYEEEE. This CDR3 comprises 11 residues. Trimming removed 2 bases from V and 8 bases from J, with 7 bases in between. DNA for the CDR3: TGTGCCAGCAGCTTAACGATAACCCAGTACTTC. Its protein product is CASSLTITQYF.

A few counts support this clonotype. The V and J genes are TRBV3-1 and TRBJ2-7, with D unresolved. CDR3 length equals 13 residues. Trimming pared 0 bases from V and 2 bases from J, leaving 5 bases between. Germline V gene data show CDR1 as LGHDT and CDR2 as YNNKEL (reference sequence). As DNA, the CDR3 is TGTGCCAGCAGCCAAGAGCGGACCTACGAGCAGTACTTC. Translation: CASSQERTYEQYF.

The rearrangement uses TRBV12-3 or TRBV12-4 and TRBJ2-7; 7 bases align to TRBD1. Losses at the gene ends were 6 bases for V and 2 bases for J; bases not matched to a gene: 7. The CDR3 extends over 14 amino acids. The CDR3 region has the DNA TGTGCCAGCAGCCTCCCCGGGACAGCCTACGAGCAGTACTTC. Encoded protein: CASSLPGTAYEQYF.

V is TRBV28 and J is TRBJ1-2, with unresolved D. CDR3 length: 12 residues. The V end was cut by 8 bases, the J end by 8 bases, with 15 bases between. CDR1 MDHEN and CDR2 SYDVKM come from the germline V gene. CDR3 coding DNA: TGTGCCAGCGGACGTCCCCCAGAGGGCTACACCTTC. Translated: CASGRPPEGYTF.

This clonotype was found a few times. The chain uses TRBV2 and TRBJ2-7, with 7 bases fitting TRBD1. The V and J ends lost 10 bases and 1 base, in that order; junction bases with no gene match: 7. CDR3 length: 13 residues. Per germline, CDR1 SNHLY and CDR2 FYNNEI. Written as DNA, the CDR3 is TGTGCCATCCGGGACAGACATTCCTACGAGCAGTACTTC. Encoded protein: CAIRDRHSYEQYF.